This T cell receptor (beta chain) was sequenced during a study of blood T cell repertoires in COVID-19. The wider study: COVID-19 samples, acute and convalescent, were from the United States, Italy and Spain. Sources were T cells, B-cell-depleted T cells, or PBMCs; the material itself was cDNA or gDNA.

In terms of age and location, participants ranged from roughly 18 to 100 years and lived in under 30 US areas. A COVID-19 case had been met by exposed participants during the 2 weeks before study entry. Using immunoSEQ multiplex PCR, the repertoire was profiled, and TCRdb retains in-frame clones only, with some absent. The repertoire holds a few hundred thousand clones, around 83% seen once, with more than 6.5% in the top ten. Specimen: PBMCs or T cells enriched from blood (not recorded which). This TCR came from a woman aged 50 to 60 who had been exposed to COVID-19.

The CDR3 coding sequence is TGTGCCAGCAGCGTAGCAACAGACCTGAACACTGAAGCTTTCTTT. As protein: CASSVATDLNTEAFF. The chain joins TRBV9 to TRBJ1-1, with unresolved D. The CDR3 covers 15 residues. Germline values: CDR1 SGDLS, CDR2 YYNGEE. Trimming removed 0 bases from V and 0 bases from J, with 9 bases in between.